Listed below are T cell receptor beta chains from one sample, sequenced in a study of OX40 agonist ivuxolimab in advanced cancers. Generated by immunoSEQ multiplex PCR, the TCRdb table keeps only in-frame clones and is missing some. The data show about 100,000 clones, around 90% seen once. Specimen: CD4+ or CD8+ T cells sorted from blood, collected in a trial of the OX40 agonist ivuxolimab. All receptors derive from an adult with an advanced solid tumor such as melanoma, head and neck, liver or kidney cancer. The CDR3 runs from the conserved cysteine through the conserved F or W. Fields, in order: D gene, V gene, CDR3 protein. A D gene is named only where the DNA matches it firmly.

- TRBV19 CASSIAAEVKKLFF
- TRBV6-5 CASSYDENNHQHF
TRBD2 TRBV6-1 CASRTLAGGRNEQFF
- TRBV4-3 CASSQDLIPRGSPLHF
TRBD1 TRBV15 CATSRDSTGDEKLFF
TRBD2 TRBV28 CASSSATSAASYEQYF
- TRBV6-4 CASSIETGNEQFF
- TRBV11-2 CASSFHDTGELFF
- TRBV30 CAWSTGAGGELFF
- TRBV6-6 CASSFSGRDTGELFF
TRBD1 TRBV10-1 CASSEVQGSTEAFF
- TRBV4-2 CASSQLNEQFF
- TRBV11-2 CASSRPGAPETQYF
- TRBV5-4 CASSLVGAYGYTF
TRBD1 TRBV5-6 CASSSWGQFLTDTQYF
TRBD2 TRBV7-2 CASSLLGGAGGGNEQFF
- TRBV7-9 CASSFTGYEQYF
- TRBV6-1 CASSRDFRGHEQYF
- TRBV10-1 CASSVEPDKFGETQYF
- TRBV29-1 CSADSDGTDTQYF
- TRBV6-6 CASRPTSNEQFF
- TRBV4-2 CASSPAPGAGEAFF